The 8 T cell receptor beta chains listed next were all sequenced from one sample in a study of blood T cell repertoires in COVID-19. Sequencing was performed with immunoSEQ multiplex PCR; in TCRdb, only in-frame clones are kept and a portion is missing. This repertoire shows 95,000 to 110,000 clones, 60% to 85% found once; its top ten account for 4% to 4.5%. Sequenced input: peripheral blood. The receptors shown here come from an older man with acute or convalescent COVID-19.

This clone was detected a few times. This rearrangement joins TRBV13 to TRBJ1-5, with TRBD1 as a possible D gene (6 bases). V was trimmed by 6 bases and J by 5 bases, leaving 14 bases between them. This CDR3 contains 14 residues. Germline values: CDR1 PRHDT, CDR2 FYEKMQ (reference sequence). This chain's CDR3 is CASSSARGHQPQHF. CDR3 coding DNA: TGTGCCAGCAGTTCCGCCAGGGGTCATCAGCCCCAGCATTTT.

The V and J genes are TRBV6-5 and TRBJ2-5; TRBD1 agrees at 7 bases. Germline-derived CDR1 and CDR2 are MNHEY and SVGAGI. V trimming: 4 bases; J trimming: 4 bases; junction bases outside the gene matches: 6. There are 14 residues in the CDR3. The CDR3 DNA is TGTGCCAGCAGTTCGGGCAGGGGGAGAGAGACCCAGTACTTC. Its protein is CASSSGRGRETQYF.

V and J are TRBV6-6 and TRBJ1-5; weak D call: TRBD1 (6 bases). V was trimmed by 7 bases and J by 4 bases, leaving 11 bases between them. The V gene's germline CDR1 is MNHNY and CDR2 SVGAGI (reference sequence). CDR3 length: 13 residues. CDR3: CASNTQGNQPQHF. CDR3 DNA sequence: TGTGCCAGCAACACACAGGGAAATCAGCCCCAGCATTTT.

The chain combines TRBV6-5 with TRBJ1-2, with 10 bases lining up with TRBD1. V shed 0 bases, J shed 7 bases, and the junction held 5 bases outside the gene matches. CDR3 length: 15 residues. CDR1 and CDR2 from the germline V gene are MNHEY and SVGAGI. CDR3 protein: CASSYSGQGSGGYTF. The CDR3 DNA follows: TGTGCCAGCAGTTACTCGGGACAGGGGTCGGGTGGCTACACCTTC.

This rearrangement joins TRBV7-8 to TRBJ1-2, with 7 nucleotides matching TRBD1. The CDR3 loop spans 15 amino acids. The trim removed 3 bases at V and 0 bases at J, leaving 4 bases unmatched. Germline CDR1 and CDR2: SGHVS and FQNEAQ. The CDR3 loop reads CASSFPTGTNYGYTF. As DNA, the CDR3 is TGTGCCAGCAGCTTCCCGACAGGGACTAACTATGGCTACACCTTC.

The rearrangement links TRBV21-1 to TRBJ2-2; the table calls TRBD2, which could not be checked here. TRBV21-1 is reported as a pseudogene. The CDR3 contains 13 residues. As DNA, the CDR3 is TGTGCCAGCAGCAAATGTAGAACCGGGGAGCTGTTTTTT. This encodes CASSKCRTGELFF.

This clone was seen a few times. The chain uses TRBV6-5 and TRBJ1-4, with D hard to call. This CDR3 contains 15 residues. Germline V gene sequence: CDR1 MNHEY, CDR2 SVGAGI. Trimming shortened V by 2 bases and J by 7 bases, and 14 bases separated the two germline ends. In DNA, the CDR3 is TGTGCCAGCAGTTACGTAGACGGAGGTGGTGAAAAACTGTTTTTT. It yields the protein CASSYVDGGGEKLFF.

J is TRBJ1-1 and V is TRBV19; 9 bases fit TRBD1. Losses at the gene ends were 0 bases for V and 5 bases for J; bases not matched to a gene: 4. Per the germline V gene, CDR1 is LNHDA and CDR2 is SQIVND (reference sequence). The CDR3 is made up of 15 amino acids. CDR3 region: CASSIDTGGVTEAFF. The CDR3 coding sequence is TGTGCCAGTAGTATAGATACAGGGGGCGTAACTGAAGCTTTCTTT.